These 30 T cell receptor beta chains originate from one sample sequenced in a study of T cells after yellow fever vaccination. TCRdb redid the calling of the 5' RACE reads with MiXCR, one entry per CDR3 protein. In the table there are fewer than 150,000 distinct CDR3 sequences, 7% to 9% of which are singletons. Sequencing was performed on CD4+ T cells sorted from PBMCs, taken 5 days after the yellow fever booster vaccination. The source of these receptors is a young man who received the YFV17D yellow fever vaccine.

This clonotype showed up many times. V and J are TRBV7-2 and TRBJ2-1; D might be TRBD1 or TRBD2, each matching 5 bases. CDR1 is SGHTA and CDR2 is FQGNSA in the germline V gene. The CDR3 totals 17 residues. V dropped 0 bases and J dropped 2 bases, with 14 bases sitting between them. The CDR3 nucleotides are TGTGCCAGCAGCTTAGCGCTGGGACGAGGTCCCTACAATGAGCAGTTCTTC. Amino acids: CASSLALGRGPYNEQFF.

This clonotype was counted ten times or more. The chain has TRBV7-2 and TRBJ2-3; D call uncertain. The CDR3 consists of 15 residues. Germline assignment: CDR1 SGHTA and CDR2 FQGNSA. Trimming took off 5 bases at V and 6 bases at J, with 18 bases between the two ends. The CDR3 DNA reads TGTGCCAGCAGCCCACGTTGGATGGCACCTGATACGCAGTATTTT. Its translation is CASSPRWMAPDTQYF.

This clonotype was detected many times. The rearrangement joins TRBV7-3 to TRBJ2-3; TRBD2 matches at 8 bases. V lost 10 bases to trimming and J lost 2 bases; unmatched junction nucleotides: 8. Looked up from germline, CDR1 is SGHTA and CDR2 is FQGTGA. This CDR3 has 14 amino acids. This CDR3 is CATREGRYTDTQYF. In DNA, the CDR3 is TGTGCCACCCGGGAGGGCAGGTACACAGATACGCAGTATTTT.

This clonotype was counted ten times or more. The CDR3 protein is CASSPVAGGNIQYF. The CDR3 nucleotides are TGTGCCAGCAGCCCCGTTGCGGGAGGGAACATTCAGTACTTC. The chain uses TRBV7-6 and TRBJ2-4; 9 bases are shared with TRBD2. Germline V gives CDR1 SGHVS, CDR2 FNYEAQ. The CDR3 is 14 amino acids. With V trimmed by 5 bases and J by 7 bases, 6 bases remained unmatched.

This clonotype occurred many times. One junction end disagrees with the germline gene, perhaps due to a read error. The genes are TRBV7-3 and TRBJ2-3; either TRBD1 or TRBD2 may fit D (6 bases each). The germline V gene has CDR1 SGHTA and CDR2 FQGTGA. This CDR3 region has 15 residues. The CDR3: CASSLEFGGTYTQYF. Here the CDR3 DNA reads TGTGCCAGCAGCTTAGAGTTCGGGGGCACATATACGCAGTATTTT.

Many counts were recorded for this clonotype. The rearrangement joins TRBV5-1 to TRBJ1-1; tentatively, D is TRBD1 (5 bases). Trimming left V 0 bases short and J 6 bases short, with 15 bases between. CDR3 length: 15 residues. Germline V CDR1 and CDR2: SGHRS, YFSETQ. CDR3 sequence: CASSLGGQGTAEAFF. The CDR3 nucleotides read TGCGCCAGCAGCTTGGGAGGTCAGGGAACGGCTGAAGCTTTCTTT.

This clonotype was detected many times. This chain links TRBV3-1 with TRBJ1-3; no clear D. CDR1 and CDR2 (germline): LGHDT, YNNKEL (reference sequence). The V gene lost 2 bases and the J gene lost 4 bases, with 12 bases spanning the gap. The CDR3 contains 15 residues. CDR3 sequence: CASSQTPSLGNTIYF. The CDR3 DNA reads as TGTGCCAGCAGCCAAACCCCCTCGCTCGGAAACACCATATATTTT.

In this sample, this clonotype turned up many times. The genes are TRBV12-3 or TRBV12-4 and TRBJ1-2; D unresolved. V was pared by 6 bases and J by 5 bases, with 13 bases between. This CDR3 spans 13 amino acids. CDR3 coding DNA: TGTGCCAGCAGACACGCCGGGCCATATGGCTACACCTTC. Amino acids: CASRHAGPYGYTF.

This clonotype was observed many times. The CDR3 sequence: CSARDLARVEEFF. CDR3 nucleotide sequence: TGCAGTGCTAGAGATCTTGCTAGGGTCGAGGAGTTCTTC. The chain couples TRBV20-1 to TRBJ2-1, with D uncertain. V was pared by 0 bases and J by 14 bases, with 17 bases between. CDR1 is DFQATT and CDR2 is SNEGSKA in the germline V gene (reference sequence). The CDR3 is 13 amino acids.

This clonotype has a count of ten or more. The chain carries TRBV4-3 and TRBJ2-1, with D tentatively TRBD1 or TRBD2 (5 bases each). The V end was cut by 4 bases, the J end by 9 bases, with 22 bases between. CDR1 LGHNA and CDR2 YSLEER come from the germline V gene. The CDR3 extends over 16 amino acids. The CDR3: CASSRWGSGRIGEQFF. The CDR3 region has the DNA TGCGCCAGCAGCCGATGGGGGTCAGGCCGTATAGGTGAGCAGTTCTTC.

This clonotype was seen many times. The CDR3: CASSSHYEQYF. Written as DNA, the CDR3 is TGTGCCAGCAGCTCTCACTACGAGCAGTACTTC. The chain recombines TRBV11-2 with TRBJ2-7; no reliable D call. Germline V gives CDR1 SGHAT, CDR2 FQNNGV. Trimming took off 4 bases at V and 3 bases at J, with 4 bases between the two ends. The CDR3 length is 11 residues. Complete variable domain (other parts from reference TRBV11-2 and TRBJ2-7): EAGVAQSPRYKIIEKRQSVAFWCNPISGHATLYWYQQILGQGPKLLIQFQNNGVVDDSQLPKDRFSAERLKGVDSTLKIQPAKLEDSAVYLCASSSHYEQYFGPGTRLTVT.

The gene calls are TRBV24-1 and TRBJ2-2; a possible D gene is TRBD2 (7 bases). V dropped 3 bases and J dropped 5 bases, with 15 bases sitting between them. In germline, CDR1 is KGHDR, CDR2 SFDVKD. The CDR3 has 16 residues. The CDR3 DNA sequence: TGTGCCACCAGTGATCCTCAGGGGAGGGGAACCGGGGAGCTGTTTTTT. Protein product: CATSDPQGRGTGELFF.

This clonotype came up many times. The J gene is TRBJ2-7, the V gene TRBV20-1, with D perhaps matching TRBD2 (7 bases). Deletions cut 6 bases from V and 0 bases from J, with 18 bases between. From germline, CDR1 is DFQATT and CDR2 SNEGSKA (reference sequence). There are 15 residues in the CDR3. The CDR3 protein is CSASGRDILSYEQYF. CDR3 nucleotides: TGCAGTGCGTCTGGGAGGGACATACTCTCCTACGAGCAGTACTTC.

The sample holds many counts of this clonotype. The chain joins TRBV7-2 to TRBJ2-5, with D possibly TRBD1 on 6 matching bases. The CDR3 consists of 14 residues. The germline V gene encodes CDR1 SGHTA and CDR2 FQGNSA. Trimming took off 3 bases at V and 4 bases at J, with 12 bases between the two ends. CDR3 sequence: CASSLGTQSETQYF. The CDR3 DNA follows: TGTGCCAGCAGCTTGGGGACACAGTCAGAGACCCAGTACTTC.

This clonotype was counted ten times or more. This CDR3 reads CSVVVLAGNEQYF. CDR3 DNA: TGCAGCGTTGTTGTGCTAGCGGGGAACGAGCAGTACTTC. The chain joins TRBV29-1 to TRBJ2-7; 9 bases agree with TRBD2. Germline V gene data show CDR1 as SQVTM and CDR2 as ANQGSEA. The trim removed 4 bases at V and 5 bases at J, leaving 6 bases unmatched. This CDR3 contains 13 residues.

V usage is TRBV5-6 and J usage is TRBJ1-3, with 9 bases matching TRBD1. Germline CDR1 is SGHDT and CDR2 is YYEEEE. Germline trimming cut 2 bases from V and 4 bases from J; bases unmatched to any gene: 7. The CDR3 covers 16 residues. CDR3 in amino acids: CASSLDRDRDGNTIYF. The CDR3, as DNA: TGTGCCAGCAGCTTAGACCGGGACAGGGACGGAAACACCATATATTTT.

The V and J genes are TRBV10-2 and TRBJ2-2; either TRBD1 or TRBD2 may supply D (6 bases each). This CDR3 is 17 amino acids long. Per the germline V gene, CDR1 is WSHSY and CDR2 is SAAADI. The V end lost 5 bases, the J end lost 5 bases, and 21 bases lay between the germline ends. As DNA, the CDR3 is TGCGCCAGCAGTTCGCGGTGGGGACACGGGGGAACCGGGGAGCTGTTTTTT. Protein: CASSSRWGHGGTGELFF.

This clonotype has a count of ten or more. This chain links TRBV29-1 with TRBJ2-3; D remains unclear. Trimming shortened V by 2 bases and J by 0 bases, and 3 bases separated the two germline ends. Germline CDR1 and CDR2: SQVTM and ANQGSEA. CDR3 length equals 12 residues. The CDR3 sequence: CSVEQSTDTQYF. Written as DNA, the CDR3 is TGCAGCGTTGAACAGAGCACAGATACGCAGTATTTT.

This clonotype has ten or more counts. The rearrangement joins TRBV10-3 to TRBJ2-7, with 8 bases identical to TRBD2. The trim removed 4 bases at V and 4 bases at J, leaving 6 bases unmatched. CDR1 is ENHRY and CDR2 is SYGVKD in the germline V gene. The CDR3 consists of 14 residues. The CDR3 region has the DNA TGTGCCATCAGTGGATCGAGCGGGAGATACGAGCAGTACTTC. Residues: CAISGSSGRYEQYF.

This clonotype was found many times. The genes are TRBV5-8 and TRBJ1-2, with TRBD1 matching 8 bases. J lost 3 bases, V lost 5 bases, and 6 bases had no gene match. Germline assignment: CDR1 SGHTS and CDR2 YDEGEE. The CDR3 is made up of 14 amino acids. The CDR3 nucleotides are TGTGCCAGCAGACTGGGACAGGCCCACTATGGCTACACCTTC. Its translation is CASRLGQAHYGYTF.

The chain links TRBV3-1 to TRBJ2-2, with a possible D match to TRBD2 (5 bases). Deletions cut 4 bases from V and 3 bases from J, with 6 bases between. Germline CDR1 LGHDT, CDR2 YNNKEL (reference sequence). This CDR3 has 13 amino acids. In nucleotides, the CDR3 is TGTGCCAGCAGCCTGGACTACACCGGGGAGCTGTTTTTT. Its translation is CASSLDYTGELFF.

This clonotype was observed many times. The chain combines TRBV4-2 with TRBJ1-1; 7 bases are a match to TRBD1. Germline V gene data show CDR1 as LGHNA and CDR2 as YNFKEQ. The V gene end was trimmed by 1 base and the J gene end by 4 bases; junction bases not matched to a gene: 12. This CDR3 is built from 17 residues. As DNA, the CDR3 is TGTGCCAGCAGCCAAGCCTTCGACAGGGAGGCTTTCACTGAAGCTTTCTTT. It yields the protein CASSQAFDREAFTEAFF.

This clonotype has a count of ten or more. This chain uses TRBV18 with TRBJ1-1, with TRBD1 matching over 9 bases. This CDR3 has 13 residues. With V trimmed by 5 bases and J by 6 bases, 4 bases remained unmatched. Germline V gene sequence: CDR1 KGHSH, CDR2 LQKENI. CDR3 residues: CASSGDRDAEAFF. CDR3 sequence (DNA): TGTGCCAGCTCAGGGGACAGGGATGCTGAAGCTTTCTTT.

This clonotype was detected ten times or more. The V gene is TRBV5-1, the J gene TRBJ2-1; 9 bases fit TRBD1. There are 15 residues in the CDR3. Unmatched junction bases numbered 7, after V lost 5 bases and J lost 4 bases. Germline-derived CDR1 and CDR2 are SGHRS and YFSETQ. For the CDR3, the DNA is TGCGCCAGCAGAACTGGACAGGGGACTTACAATGAGCAGTTCTTC. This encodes CASRTGQGTYNEQFF.

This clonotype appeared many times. The CDR3 DNA reads TGCAGCGTTGCGTACCAAGAGACCCAGTACTTC. It specifies CSVAYQETQYF. The chain links TRBV29-1 to TRBJ2-5; D uncertain. Trimming left V 4 bases short and J 0 bases short, with 3 bases between. Germline lookup yields CDR1 SQVTM and CDR2 ANQGSEA. This CDR3 has 11 residues.

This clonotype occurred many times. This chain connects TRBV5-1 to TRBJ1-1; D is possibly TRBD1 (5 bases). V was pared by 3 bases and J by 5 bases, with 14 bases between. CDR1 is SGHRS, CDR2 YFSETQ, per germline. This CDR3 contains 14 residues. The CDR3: CASSSVDGGTEAFF. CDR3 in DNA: TGCGCCAGCAGCTCCGTCGACGGGGGGACTGAAGCTTTCTTT.

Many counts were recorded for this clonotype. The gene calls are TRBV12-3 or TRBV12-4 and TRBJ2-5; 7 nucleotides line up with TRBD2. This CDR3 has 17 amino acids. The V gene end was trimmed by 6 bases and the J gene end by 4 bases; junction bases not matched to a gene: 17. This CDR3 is CASSRGMLAGVRETQYF. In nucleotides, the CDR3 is TGTGCCAGCAGCCGGGGGATGCTGGCGGGAGTACGAGAGACCCAGTACTTC.

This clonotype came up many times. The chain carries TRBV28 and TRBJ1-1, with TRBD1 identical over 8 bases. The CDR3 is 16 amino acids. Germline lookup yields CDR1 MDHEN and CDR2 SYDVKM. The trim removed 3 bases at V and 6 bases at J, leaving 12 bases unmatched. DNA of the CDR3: TGTGCCAGCAGTTTCGGCGGGACAGGTCCTCTGGCTGAAGCTTTCTTT. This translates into CASSFGGTGPLAEAFF.

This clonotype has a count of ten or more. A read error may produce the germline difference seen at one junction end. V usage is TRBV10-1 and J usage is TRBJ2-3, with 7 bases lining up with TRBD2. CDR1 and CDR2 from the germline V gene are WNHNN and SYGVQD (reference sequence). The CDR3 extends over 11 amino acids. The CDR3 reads CASGDTDTQYF. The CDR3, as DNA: TGTGCCAGCGGGGATACAGATACGCAGTATTTT.

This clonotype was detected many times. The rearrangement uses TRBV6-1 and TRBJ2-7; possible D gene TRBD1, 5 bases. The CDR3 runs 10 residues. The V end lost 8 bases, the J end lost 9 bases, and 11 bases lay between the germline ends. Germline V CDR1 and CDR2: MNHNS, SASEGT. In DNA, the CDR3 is TGTGCCAGCGACAGTATCGGGCAGTACTTC. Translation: CASDSIGQYF.